The 6 T cell receptor beta chains given below trace back to one sample, sequenced in a study of cytomegalovirus exposure and HLA in healthy donors. Here immunoSEQ multiplex PCR was the method, and the copy in TCRdb shows in-frame clones only, minus some. This sample yields 55,000 to 75,000 clones, of which 95% to 97% are seen a single time; more than 0.9% belongs to the top ten. Sequencing used PBMCs. These receptors were obtained from a woman between 18 and 29 years old in good health and CMV-seronegative.

The chain recombines TRBV7-3 with TRBJ2-1, with 7 bases matching TRBD2. V lost 5 bases to trimming and J lost 12 bases; unmatched junction nucleotides: 10. CDR1 SGHTA and CDR2 FQGTGA come from the germline V gene. The CDR3 runs 13 residues. The CDR3 is CASSRGGDSGQFF. Written as DNA, the CDR3 is TGTGCCAGCAGCCGCGGGGGTGACTCGGGGCAGTTCTTC.

The chain has TRBV5-6 and TRBJ2-7; 7 nucleotides line up with TRBD2. Germline V gene sequence: CDR1 SGHDT, CDR2 YYEEEE. This CDR3 region has 18 residues. J gave up 3 bases and V 4 bases, and 19 bases lay outside the gene matches. The CDR3 region has the DNA TGTGCCAGCAGCCCCGAGACGACTAGCACCACCCGGGGCTACGAGCAGTACTTC. This translates into CASSPETTSTTRGYEQYF.

The CDR3 sequence: CASSTTGAGANVLTF. The DNA for the CDR3 is TGTGCCAGTAGTACCACAGGAGCCGGGGCCAACGTCCTGACTTTC. The chain couples TRBV19 to TRBJ2-6; D is possibly TRBD1 (5 bases). Deletions cut 4 bases from V and 4 bases from J, with 11 bases between. From germline, CDR1 is LNHDA and CDR2 SQIVND (reference sequence). This CDR3 spans 15 amino acids.

The chain uses TRBV4-3 and TRBJ1-1, with unresolved D. Trimming took off 1 base at V and 1 base at J, with 10 bases between the two ends. Germline V gene lookup returns CDR1 LGHNA and CDR2 YSLEER. CDR3 size: 15 residues. The CDR3 bases are TGCGCCAGCAGCCAAGGCGGCGTCGGGAACACTGAAGCTTTCTTT. Translating it yields CASSQGGVGNTEAFF.

The chain couples TRBV9 to TRBJ1-1, with TRBD1 identical over 8 bases. The germline V gene has CDR1 SGDLS and CDR2 YYNGEE. The CDR3 has 15 residues. V dropped 4 bases and J dropped 1; count of bases not matched to a gene: 6. The CDR3 DNA reads as TGTGCCAGCAGCCCCCAGACAGGGGCGAACACTGAAGCTTTCTTT. Amino acid sequence: CASSPQTGANTEAFF.

The chain couples TRBV18 to TRBJ1-5; a weak D match, TRBD1 (6 bases). Germline V gene lookup returns CDR1 KGHSH and CDR2 LQKENI. The CDR3 covers 19 residues. The V gene lost 3 bases and the J gene lost 3 bases, with 24 bases spanning the gap. This CDR3 reads CASSPRDTLGSHINQPQHF. The CDR3 DNA sequence: TGTGCCAGCTCACCCCGGGACACCCTCGGGTCCCATATCAATCAGCCCCAGCATTTT.